This TCR beta chain was found in a study of cytomegalovirus exposure and HLA in healthy donors. As regards this clone: Its antigen is not known.

Overall study findings and caveats: Per published reports, the classifier diagnosed cytomegalovirus status with high specificity and sensitivity. Researchers catalogued 150 or so TCR beta chains as cytomegalovirus-associated.

Primers: 60 Vbeta forward and 13 Jbeta reverse. Here immunoSEQ multiplex PCR was the method, and the copy in TCRdb shows in-frame clones only, minus some. Altogether about 150,000 clones are present, just over 65% being singletons, with the ten largest covering 6.5%. The germline CDR1 and CDR2 sequences are MNHNS and SASEGT. V was cut by 1 base and J by 7 bases, with 4 bases left in between. The CDR3 has 11 residues. Sequencing was performed on PBMCs. The V gene is TRBV6-1, the J gene TRBJ1-2; no clear D. The clonotype comes from a woman aged 55 to 70 in good health and CMV-seronegative. The CDR3 DNA is TGTGCCAGCAGTGAAGTTAGTGGCTACACCTTC. Amino acids: CASSEVSGYTF.